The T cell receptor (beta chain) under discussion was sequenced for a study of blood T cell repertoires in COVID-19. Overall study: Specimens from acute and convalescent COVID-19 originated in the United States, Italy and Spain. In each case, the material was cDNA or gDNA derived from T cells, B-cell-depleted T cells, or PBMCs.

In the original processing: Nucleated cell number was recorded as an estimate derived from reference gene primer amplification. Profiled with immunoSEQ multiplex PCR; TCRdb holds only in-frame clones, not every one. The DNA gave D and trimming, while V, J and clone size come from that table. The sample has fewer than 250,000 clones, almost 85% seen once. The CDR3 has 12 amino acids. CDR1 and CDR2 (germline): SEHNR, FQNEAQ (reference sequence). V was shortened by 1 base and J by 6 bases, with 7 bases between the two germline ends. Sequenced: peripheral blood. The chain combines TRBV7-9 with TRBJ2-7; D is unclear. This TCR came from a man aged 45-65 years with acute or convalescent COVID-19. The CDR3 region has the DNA TGTGCCAGCAGCTTAGGGTACTCCGAGCAGTACTTC. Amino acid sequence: CASSLGYSEQYF.